The 7 T cell receptor beta chains below were found in one sample sequenced in a study of T-cell reconstitution after alpha-beta-depleted transplantation in children. Unique molecular identifiers were incorporated during preparation of the TCRbeta library. TCRdb analysed the PCR reads with MiXCR anew, one entry per CDR3 protein. The sample yields about 600,000 distinct CDR3 sequences, approximately 10% seen once. The starting material was PBMCs from the stem cell graft donor, obtained from the stem cell graft. The receptors were sampled from a human donor who donated a stem cell graft to a child with acute myeloid leukemia.

The chain couples TRBV3-1 to TRBJ2-1; no clear D. Germline V gene data show CDR1 as LGHDT and CDR2 as YNNKEL (reference sequence). Trimming removed 8 bases from V and 4 bases from J, with 12 bases in between. The CDR3 spans 13 residues. CDR3 protein: CASVRAGYNEQFF. Written as DNA, the CDR3 is TGTGCCAGCGTCCGCGCAGGTTACAATGAGCAGTTCTTC.

This clonotype showed up many times. The chain joins TRBV4-3 to TRBJ2-7; D possibly uses TRBD1 or TRBD2 (6 bases each). This CDR3 has 15 amino acids. Trimming cost V 2 bases and J 4 bases, with 15 bases left between them. Germline CDR1 reads LGHNA; CDR2 reads YSLEER. The CDR3 reads CASSQTPTGGYEQYF. CDR3 nucleotides: TGCGCCAGCAGCCAAACCCCGACAGGAGGGTACGAGCAGTACTTC.

This clonotype was observed a few times. The chain couples TRBV9 to TRBJ2-1, with D possibly being TRBD1 (5 bases). Germline V gene lookup returns CDR1 SGDLS and CDR2 YYNGEE. The CDR3 covers 15 residues. Trimming stripped 0 bases from V and 8 bases from J, with 15 bases between. The CDR3 region has the DNA TGTGCCAGCAGCGTAGATAATCTTAGGGGCGATGAGCAGTTCTTC. As protein: CASSVDNLRGDEQFF.

The rearrangement joins TRBV6-2 or TRBV6-3 to TRBJ2-3; D is unclear. Trimming shortened V by 0 bases and J by 2 bases, and 12 bases separated the two germline ends. This CDR3 spans 16 amino acids. Germline lookup yields CDR1 MNHEY and CDR2 SVGEGT. CDR3 sequence: CASSYSPETLTDTQYF. In nucleotides, the CDR3 is TGTGCCAGCAGTTACTCTCCAGAAACCCTCACAGATACGCAGTATTTT.

V is TRBV29-1 and J is TRBJ1-1; a possible D gene is TRBD1 (5 bases). Trimming stripped 7 bases from V and 0 bases from J, with 12 bases between. The CDR3 is made up of 13 amino acids. In germline, CDR1 is SQVTM, CDR2 ANQGSEA. This chain's CDR3 is CSAWDGMNTEAFF. DNA of the CDR3: TGCAGCGCCTGGGACGGAATGAACACTGAAGCTTTCTTT.

The V gene is TRBV20-1, the J gene TRBJ2-1; tentatively, D is TRBD2 (5 bases). The CDR3 contains 14 residues. Trimming shortened V by 1 base and J by 4 bases, and 11 bases separated the two germline ends. Germline V CDR1 and CDR2: DFQATT, SNEGSKA (reference sequence). The CDR3 protein is CSARVTKGYNEQFF. The CDR3 bases are TGCAGTGCTAGAGTGACTAAGGGTTACAATGAGCAGTTCTTC.

The chain links TRBV14 to TRBJ2-1; D could derive from TRBD1 or TRBD2 (5 bases each). This CDR3 has 14 residues. Germline CDR1 and CDR2: SGHDN and FVKESK. Trimming pared 0 bases from V and 10 bases from J, leaving 13 bases between. CDR3 nucleotides: TGTGCCAGCAGCCAAGAAGCGTGGGGACGCGAGCAGTTCTTC. Encoded protein: CASSQEAWGREQFF.